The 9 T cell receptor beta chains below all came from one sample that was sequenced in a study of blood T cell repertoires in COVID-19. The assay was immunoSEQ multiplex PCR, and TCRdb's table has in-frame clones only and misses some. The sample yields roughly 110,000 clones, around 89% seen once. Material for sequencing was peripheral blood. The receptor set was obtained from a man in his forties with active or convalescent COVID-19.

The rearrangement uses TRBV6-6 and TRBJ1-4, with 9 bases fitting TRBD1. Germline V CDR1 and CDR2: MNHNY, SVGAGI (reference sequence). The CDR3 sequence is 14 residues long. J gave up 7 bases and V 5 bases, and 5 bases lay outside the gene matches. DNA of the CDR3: TGTGCCAGCAGTGCCGGGACAGGGATTGAAAAACTGTTTTTT. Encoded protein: CASSAGTGIEKLFF.

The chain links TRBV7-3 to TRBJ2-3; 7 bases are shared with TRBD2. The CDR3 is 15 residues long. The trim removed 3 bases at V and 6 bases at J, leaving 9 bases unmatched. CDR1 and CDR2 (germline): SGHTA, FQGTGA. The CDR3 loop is CASSLSGGVSDTQYF. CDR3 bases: TGTGCCAGCAGCTTGTCGGGGGGAGTGTCGGATACGCAGTATTTT.

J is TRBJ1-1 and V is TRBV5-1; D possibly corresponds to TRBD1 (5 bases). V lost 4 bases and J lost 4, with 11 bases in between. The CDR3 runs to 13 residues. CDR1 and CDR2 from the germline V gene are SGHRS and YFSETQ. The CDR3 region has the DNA TGCGCCAGCAGCCTATCGGGGGGCACTGAAGCTTTCTTT. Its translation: CASSLSGGTEAFF.

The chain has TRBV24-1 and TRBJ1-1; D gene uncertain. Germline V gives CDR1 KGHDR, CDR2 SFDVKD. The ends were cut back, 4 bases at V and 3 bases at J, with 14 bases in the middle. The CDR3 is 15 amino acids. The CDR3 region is CATSDGRRGDTEAFF. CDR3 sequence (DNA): TGTGCCACCAGTGACGGGAGGCGCGGGGACACTGAAGCTTTCTTT.

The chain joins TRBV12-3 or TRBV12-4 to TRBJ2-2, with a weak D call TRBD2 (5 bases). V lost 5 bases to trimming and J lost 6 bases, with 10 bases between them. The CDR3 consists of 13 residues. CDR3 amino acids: CASSADLPGELFF. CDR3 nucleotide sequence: TGTGCCAGCAGTGCGGACTTACCCGGGGAGCTGTTTTTT.

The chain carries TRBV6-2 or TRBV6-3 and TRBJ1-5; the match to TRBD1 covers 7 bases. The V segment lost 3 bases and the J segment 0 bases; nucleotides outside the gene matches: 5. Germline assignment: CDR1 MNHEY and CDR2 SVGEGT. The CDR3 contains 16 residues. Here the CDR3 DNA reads TGTGCCAGCAGTTATACAGGGGTCTATAGCAATCAGCCCCAGCATTTT. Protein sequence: CASSYTGVYSNQPQHF.

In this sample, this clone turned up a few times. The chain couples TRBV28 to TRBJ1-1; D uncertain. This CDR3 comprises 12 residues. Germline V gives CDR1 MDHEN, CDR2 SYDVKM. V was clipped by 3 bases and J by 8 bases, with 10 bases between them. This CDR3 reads CASSFFPGEAFF. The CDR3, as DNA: TGTGCCAGCAGTTTCTTTCCAGGAGAAGCTTTCTTT. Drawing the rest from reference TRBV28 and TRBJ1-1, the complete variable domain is DVKVTQSSRYLVKRTGEKVFLECVQDMDHENMFWYRQDPGLGLRLIYFSYDVKMKEKGDIPEGYSVSREKKERFSLILESASTNQTSMYLCASSFFPGEAFFGQGTRLTVV.

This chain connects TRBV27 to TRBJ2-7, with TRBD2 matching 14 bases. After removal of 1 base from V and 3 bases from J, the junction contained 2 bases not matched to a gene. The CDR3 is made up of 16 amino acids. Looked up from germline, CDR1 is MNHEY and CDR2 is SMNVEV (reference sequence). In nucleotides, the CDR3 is TGTGCCAGCAGTTTATTCGGACTAGCGGGAGGCTACGAGCAGTACTTC. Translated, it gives CASSLFGLAGGYEQYF.

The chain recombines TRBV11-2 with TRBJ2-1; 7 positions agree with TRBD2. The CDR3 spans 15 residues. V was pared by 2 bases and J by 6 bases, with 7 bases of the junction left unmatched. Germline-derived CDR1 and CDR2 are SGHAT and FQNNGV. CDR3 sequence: CASSLTGLVSNEQFF. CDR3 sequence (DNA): TGTGCCAGCAGCTTAACTGGACTAGTTAGCAATGAGCAGTTCTTC.